The source of this T cell receptor beta chain is a study of CD8 T cells in ankylosing spondylitis. Overall study findings and caveats: In ankylosing spondylitis blood, a motif of seven to nine highly homologous TCR beta variants appeared characteristic.

The CDR3 has 13 residues. V dropped 1 base and J dropped 3 bases, with 6 bases sitting between them. Per the germline V gene, CDR1 is DFQATT and CDR2 is SNEGSKA (reference sequence). In TCRdb, the 5' RACE reads were re-called with MiXCR into one record per CDR3 protein. In the table there are approximately 400,000 distinct CDR3 sequences, approximately 17% of which are singletons. This clonotype was seen a handful of times. What it binds is unknown. This TCR was sampled from a male donor with ankylosing spondylitis. The sample taken for sequencing was blood, either unsorted or a sorted T cell fraction (not recorded which). The gene calls are TRBV20-1 and TRBJ2-2; D unresolved. The CDR3 DNA reads as TGCAGTGCTAGAGCGGGCTACACCGGGGAGCTGTTTTTT. It encodes CSARAGYTGELFF.